This T cell receptor (beta chain) comes out of a study of cytomegalovirus exposure and HLA in healthy donors. Overall study findings and caveats: Reports indicated that the classifier achieved high specificity and sensitivity in diagnosing cytomegalovirus status. A cluster of highly shared sequence variants was likely a sequencing artifact.

Those who donated were healthy bone marrow donors. Germline assignment: CDR1 SGHVS and CDR2 FQNEAQ. This CDR3 contains 16 residues. Losses at the gene ends were 0 bases for V and 4 bases for J; bases not matched to a gene: 7. Note on this clone: Its antigen remains unknown.

Primers: 60 Vbeta forward and 13 Jbeta reverse. Measured with immunoSEQ multiplex PCR; TCRdb has only the in-frame clones, and not every one. Altogether over 150,000 clones are present, around 77% being singletons, with the ten largest covering less than 2.5%. The sample consisted of PBMCs. The chain links TRBV7-8 to TRBJ1-2; 8 bases map to TRBD1. The sequence was obtained from a man between 50 and 59 years old in good health and CMV-seropositive. The DNA of the CDR3 is TGTGCCAGCAGCTTAGCCTCGGGGACAGGCCCCTATGGCTACACCTTC. Translating gives CASSLASGTGPYGYTF.